This is a list of T cell receptor beta chains from one sample in a study of OX40 agonist ivuxolimab in advanced cancers. The repertoire was sequenced with immunoSEQ multiplex PCR; TCRdb's copy has only in-frame clones and lacks some. The repertoire includes about 94,000 clones, around 90% of them detected once, and around 3.5% sits in the top ten. Here the sequenced sample was CD4+ or CD8+ T cells sorted from blood, taken in a trial of the OX40 agonist ivuxolimab. These receptors originate from an adult with an advanced solid tumor such as melanoma, head and neck, liver or kidney cancer. Each CDR3 is given with its conserved first and last residue. Fields, in order: D gene, clone size, J gene, V gene, CDR3 protein, CDR3 DNA. The D gene is left open where the match is weak. Clone size, where shown, is once, few, many, or a class for clones that have expanded.

d_gene: TRBD2; abundance: .; j_gene: TRBJ2-1; v_gene: TRBV5-1; CDR3aa: CASSLASGGPYNEQFF; CDR3nt: TGCGCCAGCAGCTTGGCTAGCGGGGGCCCTTACAATGAGCAGTTCTTC
d_gene: .; abundance: .; j_gene: TRBJ2-1; v_gene: TRBV7-9; CDR3aa: CASSLSQGVYNEQFF; CDR3nt: TGTGCCAGCAGCTTATCGCAGGGTGTCTACAATGAGCAGTTCTTC
d_gene: TRBD1; abundance: few; j_gene: TRBJ1-6; v_gene: TRBV28; CDR3aa: CASSSGQENSPLHF; CDR3nt: TGTGCCAGCAGTTCCGGACAGGAAAATTCACCCCTCCACTTT
d_gene: .; abundance: .; j_gene: TRBJ2-5; v_gene: TRBV6-5; CDR3aa: CASSYSGLQETQYF; CDR3nt: TGTGCCAGCAGTTACTCGGGTCTCCAGGAGACCCAGTACTTC
d_gene: .; abundance: .; j_gene: TRBJ2-2; v_gene: TRBV9; CDR3aa: CASSPPLSGVGGGELFF; CDR3nt: TGTGCCAGCAGCCCGCCACTGTCTGGGGTTGGTGGCGGGGAGCTGTTTTTT
d_gene: .; abundance: .; j_gene: TRBJ1-5; v_gene: TRBV25-1; CDR3aa: CASSMASNQPQHF; CDR3nt: TGTGCCAGCAGTATGGCAAGCAATCAGCCCCAGCATTTT
d_gene: .; abundance: .; j_gene: TRBJ1-3; v_gene: TRBV6-5; CDR3aa: CASSYSRQTGNTIYF; CDR3nt: TGTGCCAGCAGTTACTCGAGACAGACTGGAAACACCATATATTTT
d_gene: TRBD1; abundance: .; j_gene: TRBJ1-5; v_gene: TRBV2; CDR3aa: CASSTGENQPQHF; CDR3nt: TGTGCCAGCAGTACAGGGGAAAATCAGCCCCAGCATTTT
d_gene: .; abundance: .; j_gene: TRBJ1-2; v_gene: TRBV11-2; CDR3aa: CASSWGYGYTF; CDR3nt: TGTGCCAGCAGTTGGGGGTATGGCTACACCTTC
d_gene: .; abundance: few; j_gene: TRBJ2-7; v_gene: TRBV12-5; CDR3aa: CASGLDSYEQYF; CDR3nt: TGTGCTAGTGGTTTGGATTCCTACGAGCAGTACTTC
d_gene: .; abundance: .; j_gene: TRBJ2-1; v_gene: TRBV12-5; CDR3aa: CASGLGPNEQFF; CDR3nt: TGTGCTAGTGGCCTCGGCCCAAATGAGCAGTTCTTC
d_gene: .; abundance: few; j_gene: TRBJ2-4; v_gene: TRBV18; CDR3aa: CASSPPEGAVAKNIQYF; CDR3nt: TGTGCCAGCTCACCACCGGAGGGGGCAGTTGCCAAAAACATTCAGTACTTC
d_gene: .; abundance: .; j_gene: TRBJ1-1; v_gene: TRBV11-2; CDR3aa: CASSLDRVPEAFF; CDR3nt: TGTGCCAGCAGCTTAGATCGGGTGCCTGAAGCTTTCTTT
d_gene: .; abundance: once; j_gene: TRBJ1-1; v_gene: TRBV10-3; CDR3aa: CAISESDSTEAFF; CDR3nt: TGTGCCATCAGTGAGAGCGACAGCACTGAAGCTTTCTTT
d_gene: .; abundance: .; j_gene: TRBJ1-1; v_gene: TRBV19; CDR3aa: CASSIFSMNTEAFF; CDR3nt: TGTGCCAGTAGTATTTTCTCAATGAACACTGAAGCTTTCTTT
d_gene: TRBD1; abundance: .; j_gene: TRBJ1-2; v_gene: TRBV19; CDR3aa: CASSRTGLYGYTF; CDR3nt: TGTGCCAGTAGTCGGACAGGGCTCTATGGCTACACCTTC
d_gene: .; abundance: .; j_gene: TRBJ1-1; v_gene: TRBV7-9; CDR3aa: CASSSSLNTEAFF; CDR3nt: TGTGCCAGCAGCTCAAGTTTGAACACTGAAGCTTTCTTT
d_gene: TRBD1; abundance: once; j_gene: TRBJ1-1; v_gene: TRBV6-5; CDR3aa: CASSYAGRGKIAEAFF; CDR3nt: TGTGCCAGCAGTTACGCCGGCAGGGGGAAGATCGCTGAAGCTTTCTTT
d_gene: .; abundance: .; j_gene: TRBJ2-4; v_gene: TRBV19; CDR3aa: CASSIPWRGKNIQYF; CDR3nt: TGTGCCAGTAGTATCCCCTGGCGGGGTAAAAACATTCAGTACTTC
d_gene: TRBD2; abundance: .; j_gene: TRBJ2-1; v_gene: TRBV6-5; CDR3aa: CASSYSGGIIDEQFF; CDR3nt: TGTGCCAGCAGTTACTCGGGGGGGATTATCGATGAGCAGTTCTTC
d_gene: TRBD2; abundance: .; j_gene: TRBJ2-3; v_gene: TRBV6-1; CDR3aa: CASSESSGREYTQYF; CDR3nt: TGTGCCAGCAGTGAAAGTAGCGGGAGGGAATATACGCAGTATTTT
d_gene: TRBD1; abundance: .; j_gene: TRBJ2-7; v_gene: TRBV6-1; CDR3aa: CASSEFQGQGYEQYF; CDR3nt: TGTGCCAGCAGTGAGTTTCAGGGACAGGGATACGAGCAGTACTTC
d_gene: .; abundance: .; j_gene: TRBJ1-2; v_gene: TRBV21-1; CDR3aa: CASTNGTGRNYGYTF; CDR3nt: TGTGCCAGCACCAACGGGACAGGGCGGAACTATGGCTACACCTTC
d_gene: TRBD1; abundance: .; j_gene: TRBJ1-1; v_gene: TRBV11-2; CDR3aa: CASSPHRGLNTEAFF; CDR3nt: TGTGCCAGCAGCCCCCACAGGGGCTTAAACACTGAAGCTTTCTTT